This entry is about one T cell receptor beta chain. Its antigen remains unidentified. The germline CDR1 and CDR2 sequences are SNHLY and FYNNEI. The CDR3 runs to 14 residues. The germline V and J ends were trimmed by 7 bases and 4 bases, with 14 bases remaining between them. The data were taken from a study of read filtering for tumor transcriptome and immune sequencing. From roughly 390 ng of RNA, a library with molecular barcoded alpha/delta and beta/gamma adaptors was made. MiXCR was run by TCRdb on the reads, yielding one entry per CDR3 protein. The table has around 40,000 distinct CDR3 sequences, 12% seen once. Overall study results and limits: Sorted CD138-negative bone marrow cells were not purified T cells.

This TCR was recovered from a donor at least 40 years old with multiple myeloma. The chain couples TRBV2 to TRBJ1-5, with TRBD1 as a possible D gene (6 bases). Specimen: a population of CD138-negative cells sorted from bone marrow. The CDR3 region is CASKDRGENQPQHF. In DNA, the CDR3 is TGTGCCAGCAAGGACAGAGGGGAGAATCAGCCCCAGCATTTT. The full variable domain, with the rest looked up from reference TRBV2 and TRBJ1-5, is EPEVTQTPSHQVTQMGQEVILRCVPISNHLYFYWYRQILGQKVEFLVSFYNNEISEKSEIFDDQFSVERPDGSNFTLKIRSTKLEDSAMYFCASKDRGENQPQHFGDGTRLSIL.